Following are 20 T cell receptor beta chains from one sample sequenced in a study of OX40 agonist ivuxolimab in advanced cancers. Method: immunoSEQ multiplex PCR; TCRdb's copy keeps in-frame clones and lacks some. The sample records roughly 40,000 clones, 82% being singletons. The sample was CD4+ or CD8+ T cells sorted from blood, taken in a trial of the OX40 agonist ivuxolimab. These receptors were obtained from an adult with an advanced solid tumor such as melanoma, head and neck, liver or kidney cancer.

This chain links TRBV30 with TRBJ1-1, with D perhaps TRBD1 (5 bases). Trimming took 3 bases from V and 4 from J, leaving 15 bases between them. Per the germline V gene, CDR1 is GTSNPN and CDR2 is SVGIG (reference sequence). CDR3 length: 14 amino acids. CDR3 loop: CAWRSQGSFTEAFF. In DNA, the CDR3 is TGTGCCTGGAGGAGCCAGGGAAGTTTCACTGAAGCTTTCTTT.

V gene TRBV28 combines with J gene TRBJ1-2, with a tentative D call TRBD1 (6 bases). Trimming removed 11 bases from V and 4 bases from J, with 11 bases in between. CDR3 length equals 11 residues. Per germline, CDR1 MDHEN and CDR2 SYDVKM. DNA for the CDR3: TGTGCCGGCGGACAGCCCTATGGCTACACCTTC. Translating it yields CAGGQPYGYTF.

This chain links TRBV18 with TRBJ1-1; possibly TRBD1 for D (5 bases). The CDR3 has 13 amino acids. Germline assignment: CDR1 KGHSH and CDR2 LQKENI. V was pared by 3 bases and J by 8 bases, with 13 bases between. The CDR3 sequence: CASSPGDPPEAFF. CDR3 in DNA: TGTGCCAGCTCACCGGGGGATCCCCCCGAAGCTTTCTTT.

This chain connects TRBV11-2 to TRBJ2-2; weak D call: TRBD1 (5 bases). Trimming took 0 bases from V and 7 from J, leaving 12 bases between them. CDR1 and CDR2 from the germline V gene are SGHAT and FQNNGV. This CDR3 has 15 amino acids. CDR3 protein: CASSLDAGKHGELFF. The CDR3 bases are TGTGCCAGCAGCTTAGATGCAGGGAAACACGGGGAGCTGTTTTTT.

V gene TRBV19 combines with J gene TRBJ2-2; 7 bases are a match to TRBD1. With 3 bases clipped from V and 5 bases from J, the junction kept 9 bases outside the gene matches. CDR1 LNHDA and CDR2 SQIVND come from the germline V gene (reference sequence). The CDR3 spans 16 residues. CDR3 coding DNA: TGTGCCAGTAGTATCTTTTCGACAGGGAAAACCGGGGAGCTGTTTTTT. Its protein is CASSIFSTGKTGELFF.

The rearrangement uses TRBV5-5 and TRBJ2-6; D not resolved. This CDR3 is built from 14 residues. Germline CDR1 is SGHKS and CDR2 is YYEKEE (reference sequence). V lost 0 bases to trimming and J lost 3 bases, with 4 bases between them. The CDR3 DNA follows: TGTGCCAGCAGCTTGGCAGTTGGGGCCAACGTCCTGACTTTC. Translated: CASSLAVGANVLTF.

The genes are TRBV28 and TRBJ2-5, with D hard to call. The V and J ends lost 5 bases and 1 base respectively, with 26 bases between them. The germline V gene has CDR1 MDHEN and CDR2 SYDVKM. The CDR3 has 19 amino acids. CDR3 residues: CASSPTRSVGPRGQETQYF. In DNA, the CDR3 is TGTGCCAGCAGTCCTACAAGGTCGGTTGGGCCGCGCGGCCAAGAGACCCAGTACTTC.

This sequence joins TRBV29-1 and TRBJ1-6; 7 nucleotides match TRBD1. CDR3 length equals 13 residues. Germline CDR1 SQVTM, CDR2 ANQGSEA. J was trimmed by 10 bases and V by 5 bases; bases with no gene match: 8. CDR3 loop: CSVRTGSGSPLHF. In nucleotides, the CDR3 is TGCAGCGTTCGGACAGGATCTGGGTCACCCCTCCACTTT. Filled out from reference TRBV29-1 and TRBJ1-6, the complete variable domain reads SAVISQKPSRDICQRGTSLTIQCQVDSQVTMMFWYRQQPGQSLTLIATANQGSEATYESGFVIDKFPISRPNLTFSTLTVSNMSPEDSSIYLCSVRTGSGSPLHFGNGTRLTVT.

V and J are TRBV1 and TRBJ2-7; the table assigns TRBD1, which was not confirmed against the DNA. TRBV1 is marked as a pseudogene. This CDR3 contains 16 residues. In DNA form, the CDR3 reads TGCACCAGCAGACGCACCGGGACAGAGAGCTCCTACGAGCAGTACTTC. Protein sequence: CTSRRTGTESSYEQYF.

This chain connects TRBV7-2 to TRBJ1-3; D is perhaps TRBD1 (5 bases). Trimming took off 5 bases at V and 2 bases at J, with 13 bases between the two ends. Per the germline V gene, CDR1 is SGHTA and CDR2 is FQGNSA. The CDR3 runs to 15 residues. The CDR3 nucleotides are TGTGCCAGCAGCCAAGGGACGGCGACTGGAAACACCATATATTTT. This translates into CASSQGTATGNTIYF.

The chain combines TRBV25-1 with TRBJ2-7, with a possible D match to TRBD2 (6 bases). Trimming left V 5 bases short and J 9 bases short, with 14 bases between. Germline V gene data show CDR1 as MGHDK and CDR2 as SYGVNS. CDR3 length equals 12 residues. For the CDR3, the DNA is TGTGCCAGCAGTAGGTGGGGAGCGGGGCAGTACTTC. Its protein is CASSRWGAGQYF.

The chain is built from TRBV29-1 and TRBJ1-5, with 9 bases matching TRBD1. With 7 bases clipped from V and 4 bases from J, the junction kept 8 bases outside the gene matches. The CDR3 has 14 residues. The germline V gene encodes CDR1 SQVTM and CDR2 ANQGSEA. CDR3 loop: CSARDRVVNQPQHF. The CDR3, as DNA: TGCAGCGCCCGGGACAGGGTCGTAAATCAGCCCCAGCATTTT.

The CDR3 loop reads CASRQTGQPQHF. CDR3 coding DNA: TGTGCCAGCAGACAGACAGGACAGCCCCAGCATTTT. J is TRBJ1-5 and V is TRBV6-5, with D possibly being TRBD1 (6 bases). Germline V gives CDR1 MNHEY, CDR2 SVGAGI. The CDR3 is made up of 12 amino acids. The V gene lost 6 bases and the J gene lost 7 bases, with 10 bases spanning the gap.

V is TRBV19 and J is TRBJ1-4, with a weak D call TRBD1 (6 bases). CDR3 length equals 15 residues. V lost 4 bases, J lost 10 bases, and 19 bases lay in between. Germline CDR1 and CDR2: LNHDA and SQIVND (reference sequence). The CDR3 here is CASSTGHMVSGKLFF. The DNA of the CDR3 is TGTGCCAGTAGTACGGGACATATGGTCTCAGGAAAACTGTTTTTT.

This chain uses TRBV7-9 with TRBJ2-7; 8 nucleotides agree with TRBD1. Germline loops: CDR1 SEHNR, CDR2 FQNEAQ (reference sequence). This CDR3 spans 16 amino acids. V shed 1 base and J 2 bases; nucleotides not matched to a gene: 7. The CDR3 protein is CASSLGWTGPPYEQYF. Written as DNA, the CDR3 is TGTGCCAGCAGCTTAGGTTGGACAGGGCCCCCCTACGAGCAGTACTTC.

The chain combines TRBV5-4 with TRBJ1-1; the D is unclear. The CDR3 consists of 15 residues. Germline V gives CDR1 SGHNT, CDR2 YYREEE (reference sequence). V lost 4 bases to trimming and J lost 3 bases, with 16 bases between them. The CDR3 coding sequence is TGTGCCAGCAGCCGGGGAAGCCCCGATTACACTGAAGCTTTCTTT. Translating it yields CASSRGSPDYTEAFF.

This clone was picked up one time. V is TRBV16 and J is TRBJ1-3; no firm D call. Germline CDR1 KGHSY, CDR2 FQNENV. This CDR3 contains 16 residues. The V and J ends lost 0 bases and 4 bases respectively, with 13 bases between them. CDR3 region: CASSQSTSEWGNTIYF. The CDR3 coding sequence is TGTGCCAGCAGCCAATCGACGAGTGAGTGGGGAAACACCATATATTTT.

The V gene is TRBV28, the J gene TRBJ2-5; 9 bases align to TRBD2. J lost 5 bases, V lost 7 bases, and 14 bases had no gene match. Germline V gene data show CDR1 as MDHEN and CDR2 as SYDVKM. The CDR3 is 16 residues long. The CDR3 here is CASTAFKRGELETQYF. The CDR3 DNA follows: TGTGCCAGCACCGCTTTTAAGCGGGGGGAATTGGAGACCCAGTACTTC. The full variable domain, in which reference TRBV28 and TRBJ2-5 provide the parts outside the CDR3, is DVKVTQSSRYLVKRTGEKVFLECVQDMDHENMFWYRQDPGLGLRLIYFSYDVKMKEKGDIPEGYSVSREKKERFSLILESASTNQTSMYLCASTAFKRGELETQYFGPGTRLLVL.

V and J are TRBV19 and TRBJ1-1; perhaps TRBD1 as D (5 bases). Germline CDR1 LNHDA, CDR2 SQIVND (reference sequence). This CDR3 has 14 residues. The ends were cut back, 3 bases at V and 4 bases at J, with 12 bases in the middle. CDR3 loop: CASSIFGGVTEAFF. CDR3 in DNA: TGTGCCAGTAGTATTTTCGGGGGGGTCACTGAAGCTTTCTTT. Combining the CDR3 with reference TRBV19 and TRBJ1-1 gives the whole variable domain DGGITQSPKYLFRKEGQNVTLSCEQNLNHDAMYWYRQDPGQGLRLIYYSQIVNDFQKGDIAEGYSVSREKKESFPLTVTSAQKNPTAFYLCASSIFGGVTEAFFGQGTRLTVV.

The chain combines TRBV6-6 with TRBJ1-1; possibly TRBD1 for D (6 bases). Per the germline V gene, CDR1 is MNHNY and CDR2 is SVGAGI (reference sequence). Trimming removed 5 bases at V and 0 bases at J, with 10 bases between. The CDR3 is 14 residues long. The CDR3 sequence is CASSPGAMNTEAFF. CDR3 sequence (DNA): TGTGCCAGCAGTCCAGGGGCCATGAACACTGAAGCTTTCTTT.